This TCR beta chain was documented in a study of cytomegalovirus exposure and HLA in healthy donors. The CDR3 sequence is 16 residues long. V lost 1 base and J 5 bases, leaving 16 bases between the germline ends. Germline CDR1 reads SGDLS; CDR2 reads YYNGEE. Study-wide points: Reportedly, a later analysis found an Asian-associated ancestry cluster had fewer N-insertions than the roughly 700-donor mean.

Comments on this clone: The target antigen is unknown.

With 60 Vbeta and 13 Jbeta primers, the PCR was carried out. The data were produced by immunoSEQ multiplex PCR, yet TCRdb's version contains in-frame clones alone and is incomplete. The table shows some 90,000 clones, with roughly three quarters occurring only once. Sequencing was done on a sample of PBMCs. This receptor was identified in a woman aged 50 to 65 in good health and CMV-seropositive. The chain joins TRBV9 to TRBJ2-1, with D maybe TRBD2 (5 bases). CDR3 sequence reads: CASSVPPSAGHNEQFF. The CDR3 bases are TGTGCCAGCAGCGTACCCCCCTCCGCGGGCCACAATGAGCAGTTCTTC.